These 6 T cell receptor beta chains originate from one sample sequenced in a study of response to subunit inactivated influenza vaccine. TCRdb redid the calling of the RT-PCR reads with MiXCR, one entry per CDR3 protein. The table records a few hundred thousand distinct CDR3 sequences, roughly 22% of them present only once. The sample in question was PBMCs from blood, obtained about 20 months after vaccination. The receptors were sampled from a man aged 50 to 69 who received an inactivated influenza vaccine.

The chain recombines TRBV28 with TRBJ2-4; D is possibly TRBD2 (5 bases). Trimming stripped 5 bases from V and 2 bases from J, with 16 bases between. The CDR3 sequence is 16 residues long. Germline loops: CDR1 MDHEN, CDR2 SYDVKM. The CDR3 bases are TGTGCCAGCAGTATTCTAGGAGAGGGAACCAAAAACATTCAGTACTTC. This encodes CASSILGEGTKNIQYF. Variable domain in full (rest from reference TRBV28 and TRBJ2-4): DVKVTQSSRYLVKRTGEKVFLECVQDMDHENMFWYRQDPGLGLRLIYFSYDVKMKEKGDIPEGYSVSREKKERFSLILESASTNQTSMYLCASSILGEGTKNIQYFGAGTRLSVL.

V gene TRBV4-3 combines with J gene TRBJ1-1, with 7 bases lining up with TRBD1. The junction had 12 bases not matched to a gene; V was cut back by 4 bases and J by 4 bases. Germline CDR1 is LGHNA and CDR2 is YSLEER. CDR3 length: 16 amino acids. CDR3: CASSLRQGRRATEAFF. In DNA form, the CDR3 reads TGCGCCAGCAGCCTTCGACAGGGCAGGAGGGCCACTGAAGCTTTCTTT.

The rearrangement links TRBV7-2 to TRBJ2-1; D is unresolved. Germline CDR1 SGHTA, CDR2 FQGNSA. Trimming took 3 bases from V and 3 from J, leaving 12 bases between them. The CDR3 loop spans 15 amino acids. This CDR3 is CASSFSITNYNEQFF. In DNA, the CDR3 is TGTGCCAGCAGCTTCAGTATAACCAACTACAATGAGCAGTTCTTC.

This clonotype has a handful of counts. The chain joins TRBV4-3 to TRBJ1-4, with D possibly TRBD1 on 5 matching bases. The germline V and J ends were trimmed by 6 bases and 2 bases, with 10 bases remaining between them. This CDR3 is built from 14 residues. The germline gives CDR1 LGHNA, CDR2 YSLEER. The CDR3 bases are TGCGCCAGCAGTCAGACAGATACTAATGAAAAACTGTTTTTT. It is translated as CASSQTDTNEKLFF.

The chain couples TRBV4-3 to TRBJ2-4; 11 nucleotides align to TRBD2. The CDR3 runs 19 residues. With V trimmed by 1 base and J by 6 bases, 14 bases remained unmatched. Germline V gene lookup returns CDR1 LGHNA and CDR2 YSLEER. The CDR3 DNA reads TGCGCCAGCAGCCAAGTCTTTAGCGGGAGGGCCGGGTCGATAAACATTCAGTACTTC. It specifies CASSQVFSGRAGSINIQYF.

This clonotype was detected many times. CDR3 protein: CASGRGGDQPQHF. DNA for the CDR3: TGTGCCAGCGGACGGGGAGGGGATCAGCCCCAGCATTTT. The V gene is TRBV6-1, the J gene TRBJ1-5; the D gene is possibly TRBD1 (5 bases). CDR3 size: 13 residues. The V and J ends lost 8 bases and 5 bases respectively, with 13 bases between them. Germline V gene lookup returns CDR1 MNHNS and CDR2 SASEGT.